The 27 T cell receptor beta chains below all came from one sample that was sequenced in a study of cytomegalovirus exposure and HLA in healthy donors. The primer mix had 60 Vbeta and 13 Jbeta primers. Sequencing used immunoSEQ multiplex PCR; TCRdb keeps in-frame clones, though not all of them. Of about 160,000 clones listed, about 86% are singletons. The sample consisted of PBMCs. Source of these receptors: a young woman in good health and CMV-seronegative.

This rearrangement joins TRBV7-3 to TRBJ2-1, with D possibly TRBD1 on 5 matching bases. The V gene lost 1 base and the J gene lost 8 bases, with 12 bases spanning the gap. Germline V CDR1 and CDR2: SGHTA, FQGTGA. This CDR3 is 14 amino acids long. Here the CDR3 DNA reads TGTGCCAGCAGCTTAATTGGCGAGACAGATGAGCAGTTCTTC. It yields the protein CASSLIGETDEQFF. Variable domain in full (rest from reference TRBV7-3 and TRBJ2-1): GAGVSQTPSNKVTEKGKYVELRCDPISGHTALYWYRQSLGQGPEFLIYFQGTGAADDSGLPNDRFFAVRPEGSVSTLKIQRTERGDSAVYLCASSLIGETDEQFFGPGTRLTVL.

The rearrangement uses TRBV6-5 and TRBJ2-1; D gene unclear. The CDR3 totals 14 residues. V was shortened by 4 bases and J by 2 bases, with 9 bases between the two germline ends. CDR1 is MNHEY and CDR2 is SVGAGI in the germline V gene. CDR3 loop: CASSFGAAYNEQFF. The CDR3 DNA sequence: TGTGCCAGCAGTTTTGGCGCGGCCTACAATGAGCAGTTCTTC.

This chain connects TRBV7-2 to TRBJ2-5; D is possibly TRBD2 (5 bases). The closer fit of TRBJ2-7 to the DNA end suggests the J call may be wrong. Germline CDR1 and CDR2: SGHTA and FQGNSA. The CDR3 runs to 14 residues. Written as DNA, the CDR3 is TGTGCCAGCAGCCAAGCGGAGCTGAACCCCGAGCAGTACTTC. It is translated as CASSQAELNPEQYF.

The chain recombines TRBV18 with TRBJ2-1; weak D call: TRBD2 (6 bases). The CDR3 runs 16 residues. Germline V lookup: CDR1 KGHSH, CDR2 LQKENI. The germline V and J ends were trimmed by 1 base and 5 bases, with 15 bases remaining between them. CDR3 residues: CASSPRTGRTHNEQFF. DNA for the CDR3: TGTGCCAGCTCACCACGAACCGGGAGAACCCACAATGAGCAGTTCTTC.

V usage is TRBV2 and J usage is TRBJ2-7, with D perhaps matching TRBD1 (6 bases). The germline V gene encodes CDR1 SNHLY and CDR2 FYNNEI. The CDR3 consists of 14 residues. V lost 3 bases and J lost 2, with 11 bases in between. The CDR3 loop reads CASSDRGQPYEQYF. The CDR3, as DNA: TGTGCCAGCAGTGACAGGGGCCAGCCCTACGAGCAGTACTTC.

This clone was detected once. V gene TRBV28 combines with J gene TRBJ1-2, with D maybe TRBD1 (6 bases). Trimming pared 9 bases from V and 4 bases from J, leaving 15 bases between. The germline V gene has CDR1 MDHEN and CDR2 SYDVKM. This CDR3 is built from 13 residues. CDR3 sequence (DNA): TGTGCCAGTCACGACAGGATAGTCTATGGCTACACCTTC. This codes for CASHDRIVYGYTF.

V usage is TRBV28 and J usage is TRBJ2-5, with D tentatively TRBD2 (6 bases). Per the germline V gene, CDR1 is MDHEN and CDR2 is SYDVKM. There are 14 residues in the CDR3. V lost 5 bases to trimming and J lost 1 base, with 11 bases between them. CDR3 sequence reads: CASSPRDSQETQYF. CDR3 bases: TGTGCCAGCAGTCCCCGGGACTCCCAAGAGACCCAGTACTTC.

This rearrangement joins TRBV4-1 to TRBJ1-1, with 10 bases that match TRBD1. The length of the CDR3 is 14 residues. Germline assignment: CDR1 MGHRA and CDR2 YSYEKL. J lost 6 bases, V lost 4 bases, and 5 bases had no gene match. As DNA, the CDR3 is TGCGCCAGCAGCCCACCTGACAGGGGGCCTGAAGCTTTCTTT. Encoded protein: CASSPPDRGPEAFF.

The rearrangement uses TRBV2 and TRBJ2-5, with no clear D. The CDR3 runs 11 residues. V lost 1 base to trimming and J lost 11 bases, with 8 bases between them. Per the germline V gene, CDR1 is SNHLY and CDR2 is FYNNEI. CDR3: CASSEGSSQYF. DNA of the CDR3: TGTGCCAGCAGTGAAGGGTCTAGTCAGTACTTC. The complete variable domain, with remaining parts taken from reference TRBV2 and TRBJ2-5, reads EPEVTQTPSHQVTQMGQEVILRCVPISNHLYFYWYRQILGQKVEFLVSFYNNEISEKSEIFDDQFSVERPDGSNFTLKIRSTKLEDSAMYFCASSEGSSQYFGPGTRLLVL.

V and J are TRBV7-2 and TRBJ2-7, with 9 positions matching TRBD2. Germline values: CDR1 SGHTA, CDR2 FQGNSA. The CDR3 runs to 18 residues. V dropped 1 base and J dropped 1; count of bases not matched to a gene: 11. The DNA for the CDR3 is TGTGCCAGCAGCTTAGGGTTACGGGCGGGAGGGCCTTCCTACGAGCAGTACTTC. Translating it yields CASSLGLRAGGPSYEQYF.

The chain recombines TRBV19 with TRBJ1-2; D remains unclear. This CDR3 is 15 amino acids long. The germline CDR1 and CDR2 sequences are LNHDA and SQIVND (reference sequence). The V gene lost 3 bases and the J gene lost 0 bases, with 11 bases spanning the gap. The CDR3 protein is CASSIWPKPNYGYTF. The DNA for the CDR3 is TGTGCCAGTAGTATTTGGCCGAAACCTAACTATGGCTACACCTTC.

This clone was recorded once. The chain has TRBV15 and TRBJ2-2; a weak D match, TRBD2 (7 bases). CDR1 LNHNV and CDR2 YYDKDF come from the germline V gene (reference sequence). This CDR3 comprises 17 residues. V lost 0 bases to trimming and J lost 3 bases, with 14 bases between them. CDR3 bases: TGTGCCACCAGCAGAGATGGGGGGGCTAAGGACACCGGGGAGCTGTTTTTT. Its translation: CATSRDGGAKDTGELFF.

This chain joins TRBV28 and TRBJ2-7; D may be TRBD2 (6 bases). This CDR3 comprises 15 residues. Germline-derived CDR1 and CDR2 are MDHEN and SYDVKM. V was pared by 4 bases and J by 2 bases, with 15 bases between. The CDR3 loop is CASSSSGTPTYEQYF. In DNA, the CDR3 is TGTGCCAGCAGTTCCTCCGGGACTCCCACCTACGAGCAGTACTTC.

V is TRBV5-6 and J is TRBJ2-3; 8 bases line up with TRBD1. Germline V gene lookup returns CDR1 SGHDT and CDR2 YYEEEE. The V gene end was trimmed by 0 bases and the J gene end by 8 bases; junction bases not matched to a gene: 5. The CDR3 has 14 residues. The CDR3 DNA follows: TGTGCCAGCAGCTTGGGCCAGGGGGCGGGTACGCAGTATTTT. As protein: CASSLGQGAGTQYF.

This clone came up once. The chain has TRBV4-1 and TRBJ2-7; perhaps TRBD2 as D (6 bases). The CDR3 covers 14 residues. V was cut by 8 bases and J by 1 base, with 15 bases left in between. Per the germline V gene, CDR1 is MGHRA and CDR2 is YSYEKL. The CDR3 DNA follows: TGCGCCAGCTCCCCGGGGGATTCATCCTACGAGCAGTACTTC. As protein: CASSPGDSSYEQYF.

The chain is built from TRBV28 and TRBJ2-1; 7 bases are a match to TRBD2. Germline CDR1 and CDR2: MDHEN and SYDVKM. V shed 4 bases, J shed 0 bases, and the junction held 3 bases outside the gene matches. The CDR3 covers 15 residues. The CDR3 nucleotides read TGTGCCAGCAGTTCCCGGGACTACTCCTACAATGAGCAGTTCTTC. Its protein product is CASSSRDYSYNEQFF.

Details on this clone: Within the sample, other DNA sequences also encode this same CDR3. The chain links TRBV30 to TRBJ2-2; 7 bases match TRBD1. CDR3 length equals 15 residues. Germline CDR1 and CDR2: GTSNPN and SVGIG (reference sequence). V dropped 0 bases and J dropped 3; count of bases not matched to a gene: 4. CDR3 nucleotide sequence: TGTGCCTGGAGTGTAGAGGGGGCCCACACCGGGGAGCTGTTTTTT. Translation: CAWSVEGAHTGELFF.

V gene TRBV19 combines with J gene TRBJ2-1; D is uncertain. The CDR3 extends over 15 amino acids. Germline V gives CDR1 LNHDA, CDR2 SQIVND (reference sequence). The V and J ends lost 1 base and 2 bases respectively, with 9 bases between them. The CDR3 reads CASSIGVFAYNEQFF. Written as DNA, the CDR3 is TGTGCCAGTAGTATAGGTGTCTTTGCCTACAATGAGCAGTTCTTC. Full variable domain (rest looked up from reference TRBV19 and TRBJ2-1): DGGITQSPKYLFRKEGQNVTLSCEQNLNHDAMYWYRQDPGQGLRLIYYSQIVNDFQKGDIAEGYSVSREKKESFPLTVTSAQKNPTAFYLCASSIGVFAYNEQFFGPGTRLTVL.

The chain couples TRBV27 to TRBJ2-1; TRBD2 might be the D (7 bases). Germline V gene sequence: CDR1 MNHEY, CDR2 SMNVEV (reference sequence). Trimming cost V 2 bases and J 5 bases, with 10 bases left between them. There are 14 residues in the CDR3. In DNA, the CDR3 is TGTGCCAGCAGTTTAGGGGGGGCCAACAATGAGCAGTTCTTC. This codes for CASSLGGANNEQFF.

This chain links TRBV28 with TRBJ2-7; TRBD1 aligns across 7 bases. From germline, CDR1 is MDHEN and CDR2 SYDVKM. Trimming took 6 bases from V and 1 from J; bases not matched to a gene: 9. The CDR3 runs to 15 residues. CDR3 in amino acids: CASSKTGFVSYEQYF. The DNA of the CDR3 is TGTGCCAGCAGCAAGACAGGGTTTGTATCCTACGAGCAGTACTTC.

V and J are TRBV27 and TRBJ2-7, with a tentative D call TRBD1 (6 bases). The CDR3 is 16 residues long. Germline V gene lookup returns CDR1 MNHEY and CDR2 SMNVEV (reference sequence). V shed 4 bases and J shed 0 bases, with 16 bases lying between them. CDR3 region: CASSSKQGNSSYEQYF. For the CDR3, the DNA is TGTGCCAGCAGTTCCAAACAGGGAAATAGCTCCTACGAGCAGTACTTC.

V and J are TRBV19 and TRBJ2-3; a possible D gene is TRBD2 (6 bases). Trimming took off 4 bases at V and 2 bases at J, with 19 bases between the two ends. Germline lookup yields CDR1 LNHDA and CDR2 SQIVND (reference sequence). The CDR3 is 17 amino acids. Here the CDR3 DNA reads TGTGCCAGTAGTACTCCGGGGAGCGGGTCCTTCACAGATACGCAGTATTTT. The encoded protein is CASSTPGSGSFTDTQYF.

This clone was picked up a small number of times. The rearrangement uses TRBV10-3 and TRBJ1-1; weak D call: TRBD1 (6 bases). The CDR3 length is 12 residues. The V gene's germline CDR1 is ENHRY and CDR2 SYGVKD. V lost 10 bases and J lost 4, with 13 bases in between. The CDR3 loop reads CASSPRGTEAFF. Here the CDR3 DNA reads TGTGCCAGCTCACCCAGGGGCACTGAAGCTTTCTTT.

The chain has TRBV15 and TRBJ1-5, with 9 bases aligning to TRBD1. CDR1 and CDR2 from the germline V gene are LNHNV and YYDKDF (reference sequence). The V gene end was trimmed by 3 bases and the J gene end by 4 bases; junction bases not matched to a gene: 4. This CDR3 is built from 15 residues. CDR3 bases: TGTGCCACCAGCAGTAGGGGGACAGGGAATCAGCCCCAGCATTTT. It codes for CATSSRGTGNQPQHF.

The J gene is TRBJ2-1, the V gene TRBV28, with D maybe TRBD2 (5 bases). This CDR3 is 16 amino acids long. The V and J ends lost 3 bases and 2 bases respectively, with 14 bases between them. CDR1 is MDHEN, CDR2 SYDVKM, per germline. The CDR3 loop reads CASSFSVAWTYNEQFF. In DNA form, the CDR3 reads TGTGCCAGCAGTTTCTCCGTAGCGTGGACCTACAATGAGCAGTTCTTC.

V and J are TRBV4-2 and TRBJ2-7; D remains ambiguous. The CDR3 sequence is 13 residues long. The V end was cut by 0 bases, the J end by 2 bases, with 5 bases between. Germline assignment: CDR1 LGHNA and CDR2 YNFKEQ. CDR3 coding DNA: TGTGCCAGCAGCCAAGATCCCACCTACGAGCAGTACTTC. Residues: CASSQDPTYEQYF.

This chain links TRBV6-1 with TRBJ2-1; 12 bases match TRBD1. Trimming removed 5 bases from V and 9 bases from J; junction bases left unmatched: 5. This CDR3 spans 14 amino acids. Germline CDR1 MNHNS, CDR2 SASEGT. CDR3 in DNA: TGTGCCAGCAGTCGGGACAGGGGGCTCGCTGAGCAGTTCTTC. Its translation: CASSRDRGLAEQFF.